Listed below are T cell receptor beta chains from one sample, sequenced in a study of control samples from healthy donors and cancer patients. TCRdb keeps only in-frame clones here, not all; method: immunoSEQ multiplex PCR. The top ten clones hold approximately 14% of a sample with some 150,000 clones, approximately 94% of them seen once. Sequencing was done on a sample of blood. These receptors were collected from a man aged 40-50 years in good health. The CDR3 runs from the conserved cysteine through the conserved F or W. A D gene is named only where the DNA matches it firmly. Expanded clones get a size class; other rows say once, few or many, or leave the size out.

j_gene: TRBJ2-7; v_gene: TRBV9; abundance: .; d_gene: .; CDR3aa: CASSPPGASSYEQYF; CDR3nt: TGTGCCAGCAGCCCTCCGGGGGCAAGCTCCTACGAGCAGTACTTC
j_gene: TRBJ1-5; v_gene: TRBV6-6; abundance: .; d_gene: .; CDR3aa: CASSPPPRRGNQPQHF; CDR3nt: TGTGCCAGCAGTCCTCCACCGCGACGGGGCAATCAGCCCCAGCATTTT
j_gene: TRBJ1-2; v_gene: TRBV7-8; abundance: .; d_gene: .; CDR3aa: CASSLRNYGYTF; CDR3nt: TGTGCCAGCAGCTTAAGAAACTATGGCTACACCTTC
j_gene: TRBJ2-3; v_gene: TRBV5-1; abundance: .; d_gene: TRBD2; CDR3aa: CASSWTSGGAADTQYF; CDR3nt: TGCGCCAGCAGCTGGACTAGCGGGGGGGCCGCAGATACGCAGTATTTT
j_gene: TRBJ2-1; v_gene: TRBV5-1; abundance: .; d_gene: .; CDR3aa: CASRTAGGGNGEQFF; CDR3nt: TGCGCCAGCAGGACCGCCGGGGGCGGGAACGGTGAGCAGTTCTTC
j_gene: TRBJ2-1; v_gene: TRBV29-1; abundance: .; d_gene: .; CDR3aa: CSGEGPSYNEQFF; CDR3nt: TGCAGCGGGGAAGGCCCCTCCTACAATGAGCAGTTCTTC
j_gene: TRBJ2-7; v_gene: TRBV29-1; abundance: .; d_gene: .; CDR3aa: CSVVDRRSYEQYF; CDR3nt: TGCAGCGTTGTGGACAGAAGATCCTACGAGCAGTACTTC
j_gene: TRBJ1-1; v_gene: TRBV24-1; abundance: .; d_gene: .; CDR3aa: CATSSSTENTEAFF; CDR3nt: TGTGCCACCAGTTCCTCGACCGAGAACACTGAAGCTTTCTTT
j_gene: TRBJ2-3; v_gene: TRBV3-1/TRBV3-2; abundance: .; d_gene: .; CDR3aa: CASSRNPSTDTQYF; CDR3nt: TGTGCCAGCAGCCGAAACCCTAGCACAGATACGCAGTATTTT
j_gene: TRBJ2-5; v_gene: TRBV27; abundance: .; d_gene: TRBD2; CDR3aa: CASSPTAGGLETQYF; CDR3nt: TGTGCCAGCAGTCCCACTGCGGGGGGGCTTGAGACCCAGTACTTC
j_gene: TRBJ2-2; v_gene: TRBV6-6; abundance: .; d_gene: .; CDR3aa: CASGLRGELFF; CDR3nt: TGTGCCAGCGGTCTAAGGGGGGAGCTGTTTTTT
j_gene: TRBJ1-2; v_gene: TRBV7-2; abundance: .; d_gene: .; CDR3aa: CASSSRGNYGYTF; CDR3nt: TGTGCCAGCAGCTCAAGGGGTAACTATGGCTACACCTTC
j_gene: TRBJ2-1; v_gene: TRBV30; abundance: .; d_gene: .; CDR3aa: CALIRGSAYNEQFF; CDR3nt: TGTGCCCTGATACGGGGGAGTGCCTACAATGAGCAGTTCTTC
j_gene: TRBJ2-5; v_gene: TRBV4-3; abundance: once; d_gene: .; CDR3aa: CASSQVSLPETQYF; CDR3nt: TGCGCCAGCAGCCAAGTTTCTCTTCCAGAGACCCAGTACTTC
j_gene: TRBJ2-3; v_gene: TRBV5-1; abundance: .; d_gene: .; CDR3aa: CASSTGGTNTDTQYF; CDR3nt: TGCGCCAGCAGCACCGGGGGGACAAACACAGATACGCAGTATTTT
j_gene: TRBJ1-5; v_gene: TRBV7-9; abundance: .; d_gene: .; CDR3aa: CASSLRGQPQHF; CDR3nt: TGTGCCAGCAGCTTGCGGGGTCAGCCCCAGCATTTT
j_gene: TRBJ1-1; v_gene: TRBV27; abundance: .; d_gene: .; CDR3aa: CATFGGGTEAFF; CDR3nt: TGTGCCACTTTCGGGGGTGGAACTGAAGCTTTCTTT
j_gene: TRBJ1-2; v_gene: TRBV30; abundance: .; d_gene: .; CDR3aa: CAWSVRAGEGYTF; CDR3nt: TGTGCCTGGAGTGTACGGGCAGGGGAAGGCTACACCTTC
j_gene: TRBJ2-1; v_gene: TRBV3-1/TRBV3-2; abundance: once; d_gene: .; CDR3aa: CASSQDVLHSLTSYNEQFF; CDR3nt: TGTGCCAGCAGCCAAGATGTCCTTCACAGCCTAACCTCCTACAATGAGCAGTTCTTC
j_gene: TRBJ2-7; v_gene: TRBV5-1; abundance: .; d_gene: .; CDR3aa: CASSLARNNEQYF; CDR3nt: TGCGCCAGCAGCTTGGCGAGGAACAACGAGCAGTACTTC
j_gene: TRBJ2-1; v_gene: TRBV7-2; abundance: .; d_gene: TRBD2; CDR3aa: CASSQTSGAYNEQFF; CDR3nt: TGTGCCAGCAGCCAAACTAGCGGAGCCTACAATGAGCAGTTCTTC
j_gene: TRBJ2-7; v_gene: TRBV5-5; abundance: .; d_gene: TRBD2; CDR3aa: CASSLALAGGYEQYF; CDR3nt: TGTGCCAGCAGCTTGGCTCTAGCGGGAGGGTACGAGCAGTACTTC
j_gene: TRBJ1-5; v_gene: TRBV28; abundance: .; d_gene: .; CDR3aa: CASRYQGGGQPQHF; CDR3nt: TGTGCCAGCAGGTATCAGGGAGGCGGTCAGCCCCAGCATTTT
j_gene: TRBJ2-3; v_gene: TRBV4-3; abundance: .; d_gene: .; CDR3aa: CASSQQGTSTDTQYF; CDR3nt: TGCGCCAGCAGCCAACAGGGTACTAGCACAGATACGCAGTATTTT
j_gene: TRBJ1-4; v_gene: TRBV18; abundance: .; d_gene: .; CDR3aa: CASSTQRGHTTNEKLFF; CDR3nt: TGTGCCAGCTCCACCCAACGGGGACATACAACTAATGAAAAACTGTTTTTT
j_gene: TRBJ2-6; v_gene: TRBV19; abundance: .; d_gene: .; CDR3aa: CASSMRGDSGANVLTF; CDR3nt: TGTGCCAGTAGTATGAGGGGCGATTCCGGGGCCAACGTTCTGACTTTC
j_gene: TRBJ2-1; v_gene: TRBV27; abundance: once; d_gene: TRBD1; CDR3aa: CATGTTGILWNEQFF; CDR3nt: TGTGCCACCGGAACGACAGGGATACTCTGGAATGAGCAGTTCTTC
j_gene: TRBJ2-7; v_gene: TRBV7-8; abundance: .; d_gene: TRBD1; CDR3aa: CASSNPPGTGTTYEQYF; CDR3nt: TGTGCCAGCAGCAACCCTCCCGGGACAGGGACCACCTACGAGCAGTACTTC
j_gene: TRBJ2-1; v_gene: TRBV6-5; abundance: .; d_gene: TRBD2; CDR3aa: CASSYSSGSGNEQFF; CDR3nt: TGTGCCAGCAGTTACTCTAGCGGGAGCGGGAATGAGCAGTTCTTC
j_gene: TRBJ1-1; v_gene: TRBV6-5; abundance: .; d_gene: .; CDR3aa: CASSSESVTEAFF; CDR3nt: TGTGCCAGCAGTTCAGAGTCGGTCACTGAAGCTTTCTTT
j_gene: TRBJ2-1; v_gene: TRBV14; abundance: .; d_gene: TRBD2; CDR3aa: CASSPLAGGDYNEQFF; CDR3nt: TGTGCCAGCAGCCCGCTAGCGGGAGGAGACTACAATGAGCAGTTCTTC
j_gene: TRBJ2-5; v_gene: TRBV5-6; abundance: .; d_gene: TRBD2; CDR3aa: CASSGPGAALLAFKETQYF; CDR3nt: TGTGCCAGCAGCGGCCCTGGGGCAGCCCTACTAGCGTTCAAAGAGACCCAGTACTTC
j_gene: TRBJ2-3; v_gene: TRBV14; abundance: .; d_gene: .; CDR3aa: CASSQDLSDSQYF; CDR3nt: TGTGCCAGCAGCCAAGATTTAAGCGATTCGCAGTATTTT
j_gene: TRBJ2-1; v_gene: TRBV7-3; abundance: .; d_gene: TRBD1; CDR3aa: CASSFGQANNEQFF; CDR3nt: TGTGCCAGCAGCTTCGGACAGGCCAACAATGAGCAGTTCTTC
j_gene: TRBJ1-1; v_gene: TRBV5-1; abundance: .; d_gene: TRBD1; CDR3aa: CASSLDRGRNTEAFF; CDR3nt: TGCGCCAGCAGCCTGGACAGGGGGCGAAACACTGAAGCTTTCTTT
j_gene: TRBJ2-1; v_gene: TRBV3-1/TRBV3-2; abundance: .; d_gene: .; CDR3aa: CASSQDGRNEQFF; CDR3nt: TGTGCCAGCAGCCAAGATGGAAGAAATGAGCAGTTCTTC
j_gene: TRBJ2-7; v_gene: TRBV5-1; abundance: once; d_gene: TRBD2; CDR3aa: CASSFPSGGPLPINSYEQYF; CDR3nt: TGCGCCAGCAGCTTCCCTAGCGGGGGGCCTCTACCGATAAACTCCTACGAGCAGTACTTC
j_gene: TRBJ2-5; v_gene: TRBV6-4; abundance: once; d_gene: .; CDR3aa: CASSDSKLGHPQETQYF; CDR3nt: TGTGCCAGCAGTGACTCGAAGTTGGGACACCCTCAAGAGACCCAGTACTTC